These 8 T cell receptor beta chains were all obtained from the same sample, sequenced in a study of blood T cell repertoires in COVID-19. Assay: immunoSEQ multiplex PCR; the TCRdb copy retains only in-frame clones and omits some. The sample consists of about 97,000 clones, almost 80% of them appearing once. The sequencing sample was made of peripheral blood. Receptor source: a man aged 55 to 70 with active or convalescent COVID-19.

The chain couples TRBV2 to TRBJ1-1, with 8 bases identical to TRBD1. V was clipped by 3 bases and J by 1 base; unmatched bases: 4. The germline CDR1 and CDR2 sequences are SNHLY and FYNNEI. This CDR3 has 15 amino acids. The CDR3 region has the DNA TGTGCCAGCAGTGATTGGGGGACAGGGAACACTGAAGCTTTCTTT. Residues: CASSDWGTGNTEAFF.

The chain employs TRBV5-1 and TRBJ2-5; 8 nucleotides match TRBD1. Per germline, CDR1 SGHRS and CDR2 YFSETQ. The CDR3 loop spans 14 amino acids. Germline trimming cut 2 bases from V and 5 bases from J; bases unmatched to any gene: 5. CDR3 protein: CASSFSTGEETQYF. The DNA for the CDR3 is TGCGCCAGCAGCTTCTCGACAGGGGAGGAGACCCAGTACTTC.

CDR3 in DNA: TGTGCCAGTAGTATTGGCTTAAGCGGCTTCTACAATGAGCAGTTCTTC. This translates into CASSIGLSGFYNEQFF. V usage is TRBV19 and J usage is TRBJ2-1, with a tentative D call TRBD2 (5 bases). The CDR3 covers 16 residues. Germline V gene lookup returns CDR1 LNHDA and CDR2 SQIVND (reference sequence). Trimming took off 3 bases at V and 3 bases at J, with 15 bases between the two ends. The variable domain in full, with the rest retrieved from reference TRBV19 and TRBJ2-1, is DGGITQSPKYLFRKEGQNVTLSCEQNLNHDAMYWYRQDPGQGLRLIYYSQIVNDFQKGDIAEGYSVSREKKESFPLTVTSAQKNPTAFYLCASSIGLSGFYNEQFFGPGTRLTVL.

In DNA form, the CDR3 reads TGTGCCAGCAGCTTACGTGTAGAGACCCAGTACTTC. This gives the protein CASSLRVETQYF. The chain carries TRBV7-2 and TRBJ2-5, with D unclear. Germline CDR1 SGHTA, CDR2 FQGNSA. The length of the CDR3 is 12 residues. Trimming removed 2 bases from V and 4 bases from J, with 5 bases in between.

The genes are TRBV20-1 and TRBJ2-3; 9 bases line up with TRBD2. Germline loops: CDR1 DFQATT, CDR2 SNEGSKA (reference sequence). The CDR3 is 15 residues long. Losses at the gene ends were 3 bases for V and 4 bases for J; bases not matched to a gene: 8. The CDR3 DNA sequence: TGCAGTGCTAGTCTGGCTAGCGGGATGGCAGATACGCAGTATTTT. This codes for CSASLASGMADTQYF.

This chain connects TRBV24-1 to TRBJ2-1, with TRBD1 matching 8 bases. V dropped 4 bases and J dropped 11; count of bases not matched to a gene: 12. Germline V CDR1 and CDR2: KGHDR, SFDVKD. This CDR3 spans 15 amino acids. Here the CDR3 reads CATSDEPTGVRKQFF. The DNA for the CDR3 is TGTGCCACCAGTGACGAACCGACAGGGGTTAGGAAGCAGTTCTTC.

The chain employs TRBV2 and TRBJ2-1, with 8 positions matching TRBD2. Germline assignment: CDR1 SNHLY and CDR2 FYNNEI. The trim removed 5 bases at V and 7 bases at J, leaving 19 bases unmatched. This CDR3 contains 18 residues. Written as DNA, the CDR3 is TGTGCCAGCAGTCCCACTACCAAGCACCTAGCGGGCCATAATGAGCAGTTCTTC. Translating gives CASSPTTKHLAGHNEQFF.

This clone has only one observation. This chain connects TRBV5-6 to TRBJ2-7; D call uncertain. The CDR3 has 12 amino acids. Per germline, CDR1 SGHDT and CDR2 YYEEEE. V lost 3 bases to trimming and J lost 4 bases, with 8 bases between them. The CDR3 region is CASSSSGYEQYF. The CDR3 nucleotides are TGTGCCAGCAGCTCGTCCGGGTACGAGCAGTACTTC.